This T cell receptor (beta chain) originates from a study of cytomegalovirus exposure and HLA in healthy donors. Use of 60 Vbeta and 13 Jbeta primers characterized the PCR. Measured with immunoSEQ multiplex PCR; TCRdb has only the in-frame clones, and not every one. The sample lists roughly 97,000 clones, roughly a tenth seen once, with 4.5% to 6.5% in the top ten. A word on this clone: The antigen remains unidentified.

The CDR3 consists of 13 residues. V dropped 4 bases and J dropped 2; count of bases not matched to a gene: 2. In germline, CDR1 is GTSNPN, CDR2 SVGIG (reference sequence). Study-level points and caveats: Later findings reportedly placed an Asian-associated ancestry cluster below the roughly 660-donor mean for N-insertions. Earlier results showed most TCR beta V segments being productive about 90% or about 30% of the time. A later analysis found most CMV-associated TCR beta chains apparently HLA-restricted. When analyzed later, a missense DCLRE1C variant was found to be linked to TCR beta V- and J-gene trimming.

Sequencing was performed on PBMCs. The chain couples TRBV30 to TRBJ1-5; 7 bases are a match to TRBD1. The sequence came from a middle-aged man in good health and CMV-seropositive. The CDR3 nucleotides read TGTGCCTGGACCGACAGGGGCAATCAGCCCCAGCATTTT. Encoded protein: CAWTDRGNQPQHF.